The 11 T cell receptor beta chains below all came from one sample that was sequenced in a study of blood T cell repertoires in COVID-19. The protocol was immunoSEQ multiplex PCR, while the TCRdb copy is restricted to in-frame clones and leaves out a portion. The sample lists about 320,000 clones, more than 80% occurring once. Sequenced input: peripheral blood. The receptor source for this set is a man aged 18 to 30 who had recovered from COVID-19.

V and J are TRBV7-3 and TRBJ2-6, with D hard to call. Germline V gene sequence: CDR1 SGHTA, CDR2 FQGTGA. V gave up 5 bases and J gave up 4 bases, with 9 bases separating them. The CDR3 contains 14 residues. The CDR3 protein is CASSNSAGANVLTF. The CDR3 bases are TGTGCCAGCAGCAACTCCGCCGGGGCCAACGTCCTGACTTTC. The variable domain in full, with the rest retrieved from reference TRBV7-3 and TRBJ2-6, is GAGVSQTPSNKVTEKGKYVELRCDPISGHTALYWYRQSLGQGPEFLIYFQGTGAADDSGLPNDRFFAVRPEGSVSTLKIQRTERGDSAVYLCASSNSAGANVLTFGAGSRLTVL.

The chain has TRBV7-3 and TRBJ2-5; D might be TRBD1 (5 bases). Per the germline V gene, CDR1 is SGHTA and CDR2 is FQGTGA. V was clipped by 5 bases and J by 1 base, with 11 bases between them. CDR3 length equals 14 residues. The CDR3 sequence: CASSTGHLQETQYF. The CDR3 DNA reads TGTGCCAGCAGCACAGGACACCTCCAAGAGACCCAGTACTTC.

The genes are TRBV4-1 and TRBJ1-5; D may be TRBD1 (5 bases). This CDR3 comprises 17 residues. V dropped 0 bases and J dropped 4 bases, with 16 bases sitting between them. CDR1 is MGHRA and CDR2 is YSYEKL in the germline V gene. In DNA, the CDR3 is TGCGCCAGCAGCCAAGATACGGGGGGGATGGGAAATCAGCCCCAGCATTTT. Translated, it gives CASSQDTGGMGNQPQHF.

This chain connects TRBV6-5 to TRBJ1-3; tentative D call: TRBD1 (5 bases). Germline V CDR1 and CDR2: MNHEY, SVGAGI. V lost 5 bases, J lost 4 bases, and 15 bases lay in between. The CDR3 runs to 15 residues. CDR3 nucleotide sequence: TGTGCCAGCAGTCAACAACAGGTTGTCGGAAACACCATATATTTT. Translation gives CASSQQQVVGNTIYF.

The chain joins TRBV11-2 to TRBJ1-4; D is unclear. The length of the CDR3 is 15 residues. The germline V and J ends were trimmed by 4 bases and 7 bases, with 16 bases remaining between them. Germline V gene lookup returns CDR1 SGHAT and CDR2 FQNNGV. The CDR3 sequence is CASSSQDEGGEKLFF. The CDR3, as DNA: TGTGCCAGCAGCTCCCAGGATGAGGGAGGTGAAAAACTGTTTTTT.

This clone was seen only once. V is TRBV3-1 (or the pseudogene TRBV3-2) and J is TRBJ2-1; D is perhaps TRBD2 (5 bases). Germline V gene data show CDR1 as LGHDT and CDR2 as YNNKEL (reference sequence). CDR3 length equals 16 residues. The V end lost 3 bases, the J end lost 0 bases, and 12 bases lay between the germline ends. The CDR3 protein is CASSHAFDYSYNEQFF. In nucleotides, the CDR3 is TGTGCCAGCAGCCACGCCTTTGACTACTCCTACAATGAGCAGTTCTTC.

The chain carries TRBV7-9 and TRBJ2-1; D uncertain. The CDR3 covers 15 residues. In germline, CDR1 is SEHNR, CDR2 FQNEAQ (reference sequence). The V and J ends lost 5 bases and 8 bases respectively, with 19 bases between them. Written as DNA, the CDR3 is TGTGCCAGCAGCCCTACCGTTGTATTTGGAGATGAGCAGTTCTTC. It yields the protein CASSPTVVFGDEQFF.

The chain's CDR3 is CASSAGGLLYQETQYF. The CDR3 DNA is TGTGCCAGCAGCGCTGGGGGACTTCTGTACCAAGAGACCCAGTACTTC. This chain links TRBV9 with TRBJ2-5; tentatively, D is TRBD2 (6 bases). The germline CDR1 and CDR2 sequences are SGDLS and YYNGEE. V lost 3 bases, J lost 0 bases, and 15 bases lay in between. The CDR3 extends over 16 amino acids.

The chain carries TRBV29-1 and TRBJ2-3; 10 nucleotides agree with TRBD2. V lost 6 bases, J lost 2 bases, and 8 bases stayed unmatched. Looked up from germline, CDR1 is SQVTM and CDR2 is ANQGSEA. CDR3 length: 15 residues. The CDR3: CSVDWTSGPTDTQYF. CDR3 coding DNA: TGCAGCGTCGACTGGACTAGCGGACCCACAGATACGCAGTATTTT.

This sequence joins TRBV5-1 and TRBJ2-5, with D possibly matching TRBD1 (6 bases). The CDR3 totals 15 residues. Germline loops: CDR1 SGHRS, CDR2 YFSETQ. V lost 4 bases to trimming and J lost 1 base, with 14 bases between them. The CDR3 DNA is TGCGCCAGCAGCGCCTACAGGGAAGCCCAAGAGACCCAGTACTTC. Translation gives CASSAYREAQETQYF.

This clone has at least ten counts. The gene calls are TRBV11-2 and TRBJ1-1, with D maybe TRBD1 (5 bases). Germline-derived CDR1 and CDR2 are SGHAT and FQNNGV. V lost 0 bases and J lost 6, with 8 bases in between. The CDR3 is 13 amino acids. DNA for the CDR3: TGTGCCAGCAGCTTAGATTTAGGGGCTGAAGCTTTCTTT. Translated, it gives CASSLDLGAEAFF.